This T cell receptor (beta chain) was obtained from a study of early T cells in non-severe SARS-CoV-2 infection. General study results and limits: Matching against VDJdb likely underestimated virus-specific expansions, favoring anti-spike CD8.

Unique molecular identifiers (one per individual cDNA molecule) were attached. TCRdb fed the 5' RACE reads into MiXCR, producing one record per CDR3 protein. This table has about 26,000 distinct CDR3 sequences, 3.5% to 5% appearing once. With 0 bases removed from V and 3 bases from J, the gap between germline ends came to 9 bases. The germline gives CDR1 GTSNPN, CDR2 SVGIG (reference sequence). This CDR3 comprises 13 residues. This clonotype was seen repeatedly, ten times or more. What it binds is not known. V is TRBV30 and J is TRBJ2-7; D gene ambiguous. The material sequenced was whole blood. The source of this sequence is an adult who was a healthcare worker with PCR-confirmed SARS-CoV-2 infection or an uninfected control (not recorded which). DNA of the CDR3: TGTGCCTGGAGTGTCGGAAATATCTACGAGCAGTACTTC. It is translated as CAWSVGNIYEQYF.